This T cell receptor (beta chain) originates from a study of blood T cell repertoires in COVID-19. The overall study: Acute and convalescent COVID-19 specimens originated in the United States, Italy and Spain. The cDNA or gDNA used as material had been derived from T cells, B-cell-depleted T cells, or PBMCs.

This CDR3 has 16 residues. The V end lost 1 base, the J end lost 5 bases, and 15 bases lay between the germline ends. Germline CDR1 reads SGHDT; CDR2 reads YYEEEE. In the source study's methods: Researchers report that nucleated cell counts were estimated from reference gene primer amplification. TCRdb keeps only in-frame clones here, not all; method: immunoSEQ multiplex PCR. V and J calls and clone size are those listed in that table; D and trimming were worked out from the DNA. Among over 100,000 clones listed, 84% were seen once. The sample taken for sequencing was peripheral blood. The receptor was isolated from a human donor in a cohort sampled during active COVID-19. The chain has TRBV5-6 and TRBJ2-2; the D gene is possibly TRBD2 (5 bases). In DNA form, the CDR3 reads TGTGCCAGCAGCTTGAGGCGGTCCGGGAAAACCGGGGAGCTGTTTTTT. Residues: CASSLRRSGKTGELFF.